This TCR beta chain was recorded in a study of blood T cell repertoires in COVID-19. The method was immunoSEQ multiplex PCR; TCRdb's version includes in-frame clones alone and lacks a portion of them. The sample lists 75,000 or so clones, around four fifths occurring once. Trimming at V came to 7 bases and at J to 7 bases, leaving 10 bases not matched to a gene. Germline assignment: CDR1 LNHDA and CDR2 SQIVND (reference sequence). There are 15 residues in the CDR3. The V gene is TRBV19, the J gene TRBJ1-6; 7 positions agree with TRBD1. This receptor was obtained from a woman older than 75 with acute or convalescent COVID-19. Sequenced material: peripheral blood. In DNA form, the CDR3 reads TGTGCCAGTACCCCGACAGGGTCGGGGAATTCACCCCTCCACTTT. Translation gives CASTPTGSGNSPLHF.